These 10 T cell receptor beta chains share one sample of origin, sequenced in a study of monozygotic twins with inflammatory bowel disease. TCRdb reprocessed the 5' RACE reads, keeping one entry per CDR3 protein, no DNA. The specimen's table records about 450,000 distinct CDR3 sequences. Sequencing input: blood. Receptors originate from a human donor with ulcerative colitis or Crohn's disease, or a healthy co-twin of an affected twin (not recorded which).

V is TRBV5-1 and J is TRBJ2-5; TCRdb's assignment of TRBD1 cannot be checked, as there is no DNA. Germline CDR1 is SGHRS and CDR2 is YFSETQ. The CDR3 is 16 amino acids. CDR3 sequence: CASSLRIGAVQETQYF. The full variable domain, completed using reference TRBV5-1 and TRBJ2-5, is KAGVTQTPRYLIKTRGQQVTLSCSPISGHRSVSWYQQTPGQGLQFLFEYFSETQRNKGNFPGRFSGRQFSNSRSEMNVSTLELGDSALYLCASSLRIGAVQETQYFGPGTRLLVL.

V is TRBV7-8 and J is TRBJ1-3; TCRdb picks TRBD1, but there is no DNA to check that call. CDR1 is SGHVS and CDR2 is FQNEAQ in the germline V gene. This CDR3 contains 15 residues. The CDR3 loop reads CASSLEGLRGATIYF. The variable domain in full, completed from reference TRBV7-8 and TRBJ1-3, reads GAGVSQSPRYKVAKRGQDVALRCDPISGHVSLFWYQQALGQGPEFLTYFQNEAQLDKSGLPSDRFFAERPEGSVSTLKIQRTQQEDSAVYLCASSLEGLRGATIYFGEGSWLTVV.

The chain recombines TRBV20-1 with TRBJ2-2. There are 14 residues in the CDR3. CDR1 DFQATT and CDR2 SNEGSKA come from the germline V gene (reference sequence). Here the CDR3 reads CSARVLHGTGELFF.

The chain has TRBV7-2 and TRBJ2-4. In germline, CDR1 is SGHTA, CDR2 FQGNSA. The CDR3 has 16 residues. The CDR3 here is CASSLVAGLAKNIQYF.

J is TRBJ2-7 and V is TRBV18; there is no DNA to check the TCRdb D call of TRBD1. Germline loops: CDR1 KGHSH, CDR2 LQKENI. This CDR3 region has 16 residues. CDR3 region: CASSPTGQGIAYEQYF.

This chain connects TRBV12-5 to TRBJ2-3. This CDR3 is built from 11 residues. The germline gives CDR1 LGHNT, CDR2 FRNRAP. The CDR3 spells CASGTPDTQYF.

The chain couples TRBV20-1 to TRBJ2-7. The V gene's germline CDR1 is DFQATT and CDR2 SNEGSKA (reference sequence). This CDR3 has 13 amino acids. CDR3 sequence reads: CSARGRISYEQYF.

The rearrangement links TRBV7-2 to TRBJ2-2; the D call of TRBD1 rests on TCRdb alone, since no DNA is present to check it. The CDR3 contains 14 residues. Germline V lookup: CDR1 SGHTA, CDR2 FQGNSA. Here the CDR3 reads CASRTGVETGELFF.

The V and J genes are TRBV29-1 and TRBJ1-2; the TCRdb D gene call, TRBD1, has no DNA to confirm it. This CDR3 region has 15 residues. The germline gives CDR1 SQVTM, CDR2 ANQGSEA. CDR3 region: CSVEVANSPWYGYTF.

J is TRBJ2-1 and V is TRBV6-5; TCRdb returns TRBD1, unconfirmable since there is no DNA. The CDR3 extends over 14 amino acids. Germline values: CDR1 MNHEY, CDR2 SVGAGI. The CDR3 sequence is CASSYRGYYNEQFF.